This T cell receptor (beta chain) was retrieved from a study of CXCR3-negative and CXCR3-positive naive CD8 T cells. Broader study findings: After cryopreservation, expression of CXCR3 was partially reduced, and most assays were run with fresh PBMCs. Both naive subsets had comparably high diversity; memory CD8+ cells much lower.

The CDR3 is 16 amino acids. 5' RACE that incorporated UMI labels was used to prepare the TRB cDNA libraries. TCRdb re-called the 5' RACE reads and gives one entry per CDR3 protein, without DNA. Its listing shows about 130,000 distinct CDR3 sequences. Researchers sorted roughly 310,000 cells of each CD8+ T cell subset in triplicate. Naive CD8+ T cells showed a CD45RO-CCR7+CD27+CD95- phenotype. Comment on this clonotype: What it binds is unknown.

This TCR came from a human donor in good health. Some clones in this sample may be carry-over from other donors' samples. This rearrangement joins TRBV12-3 or TRBV12-4 to TRBJ2-7; no DNA is available, so the TRBD1 call from TCRdb remains unchecked. Sequencing used naive CXCR3- CD8+ T cells from blood. Subset defined: CD45RO-CCR7+CD27+CD95- naive CD8+ T cells lacking CXCR3 (TNR3-). CDR3 sequence: CASSLTGTGKGAEQYF.